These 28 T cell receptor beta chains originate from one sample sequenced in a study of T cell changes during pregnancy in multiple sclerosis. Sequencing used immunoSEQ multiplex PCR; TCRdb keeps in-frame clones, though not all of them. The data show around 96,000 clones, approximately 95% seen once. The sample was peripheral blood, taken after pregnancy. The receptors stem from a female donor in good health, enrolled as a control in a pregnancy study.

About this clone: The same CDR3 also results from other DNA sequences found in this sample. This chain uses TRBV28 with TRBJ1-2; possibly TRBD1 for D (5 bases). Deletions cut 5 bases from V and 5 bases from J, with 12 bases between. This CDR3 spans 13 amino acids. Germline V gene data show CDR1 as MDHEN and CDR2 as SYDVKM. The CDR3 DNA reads TGTGCCAGCAGTCGGGGGGGTGGGTATGGCTACACCTTC. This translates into CASSRGGGYGYTF.

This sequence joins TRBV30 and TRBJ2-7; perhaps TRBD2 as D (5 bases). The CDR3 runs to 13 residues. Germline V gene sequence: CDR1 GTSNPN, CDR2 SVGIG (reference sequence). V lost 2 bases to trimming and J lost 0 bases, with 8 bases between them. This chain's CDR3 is CAWSIAGSYEQYF. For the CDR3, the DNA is TGTGCCTGGAGTATTGCGGGCTCCTACGAGCAGTACTTC. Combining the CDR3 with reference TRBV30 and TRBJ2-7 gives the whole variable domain SQTIHQWPATLVQPVGSPLSLECTVEGTSNPNLYWYRQAAGRGLQLLFYSVGIGQISSEVPQNLSASRPQDRQFILSSKKLLLSDSGFYLCAWSIAGSYEQYFGPGTRLTVT.

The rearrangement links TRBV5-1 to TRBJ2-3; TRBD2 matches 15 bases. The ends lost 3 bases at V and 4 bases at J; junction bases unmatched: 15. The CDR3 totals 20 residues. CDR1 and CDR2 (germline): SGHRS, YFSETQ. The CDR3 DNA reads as TGCGCCAGCAGCTGGGGACTAGCGGGAGGAATTTTGAGTCTGGCAGATACGCAGTATTTT. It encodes CASSWGLAGGILSLADTQYF.

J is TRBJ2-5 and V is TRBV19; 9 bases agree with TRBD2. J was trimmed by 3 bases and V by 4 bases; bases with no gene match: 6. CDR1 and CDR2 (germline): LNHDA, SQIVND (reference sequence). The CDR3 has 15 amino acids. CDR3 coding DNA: TGTGCCAGTAGTACTCTAGCGGGGCCAGAAGAGACCCAGTACTTC. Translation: CASSTLAGPEETQYF.

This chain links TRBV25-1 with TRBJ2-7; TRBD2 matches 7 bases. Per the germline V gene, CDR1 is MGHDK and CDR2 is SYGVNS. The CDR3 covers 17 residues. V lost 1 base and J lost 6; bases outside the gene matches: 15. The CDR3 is CASSEFLAEVTGGEQYF. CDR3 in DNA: TGTGCCAGCAGTGAATTTCTCGCAGAGGTGACGGGGGGCGAGCAGTACTTC.

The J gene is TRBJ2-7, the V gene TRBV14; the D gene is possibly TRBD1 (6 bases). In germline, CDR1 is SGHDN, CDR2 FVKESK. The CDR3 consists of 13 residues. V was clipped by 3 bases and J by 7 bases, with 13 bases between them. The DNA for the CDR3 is TGTGCCAGCAGCCAGAACAGGGTGGGAGAGCAGTACTTC. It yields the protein CASSQNRVGEQYF.

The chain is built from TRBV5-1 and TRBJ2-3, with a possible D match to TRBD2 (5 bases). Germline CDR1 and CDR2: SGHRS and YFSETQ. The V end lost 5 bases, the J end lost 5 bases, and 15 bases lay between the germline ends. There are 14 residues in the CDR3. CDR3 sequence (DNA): TGCGCCAGCAGTGGGGAAGCTGCGGGAGATACGCAGTATTTT. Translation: CASSGEAAGDTQYF.

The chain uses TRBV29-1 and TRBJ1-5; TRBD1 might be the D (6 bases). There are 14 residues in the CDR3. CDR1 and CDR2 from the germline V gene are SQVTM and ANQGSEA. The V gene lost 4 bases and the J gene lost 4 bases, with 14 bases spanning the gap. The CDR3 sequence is CSVGGGTHNQPQHF. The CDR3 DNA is TGCAGCGTTGGAGGTGGGACACATAATCAGCCCCAGCATTTT.

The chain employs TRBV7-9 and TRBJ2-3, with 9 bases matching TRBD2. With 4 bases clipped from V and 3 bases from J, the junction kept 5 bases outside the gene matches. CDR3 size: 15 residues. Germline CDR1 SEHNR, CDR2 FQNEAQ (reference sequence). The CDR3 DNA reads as TGTGCCAGCAGCTCCTTTGCGGGAGGGACAGATACGCAGTATTTT. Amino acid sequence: CASSSFAGGTDTQYF. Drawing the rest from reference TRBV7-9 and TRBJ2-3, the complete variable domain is DTGVSQNPRHKITKRGQNVTFRCDPISEHNRLYWYRQTLGQGPEFLTYFQNEAQLEKSRLLSDRFSAERPKGSFSTLEIQRTEQGDSAMYLCASSSFAGGTDTQYFGPGTRLTVL.

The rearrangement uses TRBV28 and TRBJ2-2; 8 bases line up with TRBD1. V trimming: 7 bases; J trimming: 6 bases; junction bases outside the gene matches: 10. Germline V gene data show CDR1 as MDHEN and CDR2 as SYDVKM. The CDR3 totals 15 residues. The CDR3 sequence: CASKTGDDLAGELFF. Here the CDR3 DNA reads TGTGCCAGCAAGACAGGGGATGATCTGGCCGGGGAGCTGTTTTTT.

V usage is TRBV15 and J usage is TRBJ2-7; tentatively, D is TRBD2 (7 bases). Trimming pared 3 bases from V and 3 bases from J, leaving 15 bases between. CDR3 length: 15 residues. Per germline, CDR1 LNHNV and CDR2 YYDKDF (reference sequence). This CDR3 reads CATSSEGGAFYEQYF. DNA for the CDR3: TGTGCCACCAGCAGCGAGGGGGGGGCGTTCTACGAGCAGTACTTC.

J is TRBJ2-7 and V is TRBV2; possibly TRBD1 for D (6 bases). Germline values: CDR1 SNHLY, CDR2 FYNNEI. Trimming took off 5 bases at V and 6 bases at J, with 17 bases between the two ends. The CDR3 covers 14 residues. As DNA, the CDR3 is TGTGCCAGCAGTCCGGGACAAGAATTGGGCGAGCAGTACTTC. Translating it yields CASSPGQELGEQYF.

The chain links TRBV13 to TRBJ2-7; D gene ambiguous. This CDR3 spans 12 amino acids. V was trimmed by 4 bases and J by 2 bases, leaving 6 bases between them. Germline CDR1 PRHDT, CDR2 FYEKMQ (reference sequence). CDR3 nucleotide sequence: TGTGCCAGCAGCTCCCAGACCTACGAGCAGTACTTC. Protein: CASSSQTYEQYF.

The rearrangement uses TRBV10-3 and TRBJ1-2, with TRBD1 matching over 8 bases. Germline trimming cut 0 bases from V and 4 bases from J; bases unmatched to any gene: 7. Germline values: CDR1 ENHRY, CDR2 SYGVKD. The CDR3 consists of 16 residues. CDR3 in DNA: TGTGCCATCAGTGAGTCTGGCAGGGGGCCAATCTATGGCTACACCTTC. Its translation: CAISESGRGPIYGYTF.

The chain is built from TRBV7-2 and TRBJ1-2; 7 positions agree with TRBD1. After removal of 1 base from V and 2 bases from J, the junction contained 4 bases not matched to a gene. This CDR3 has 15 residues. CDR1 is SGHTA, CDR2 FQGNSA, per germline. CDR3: CASSLVQGWNYGYTF. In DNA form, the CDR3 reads TGTGCCAGCAGCTTAGTACAGGGGTGGAACTATGGCTACACCTTC.

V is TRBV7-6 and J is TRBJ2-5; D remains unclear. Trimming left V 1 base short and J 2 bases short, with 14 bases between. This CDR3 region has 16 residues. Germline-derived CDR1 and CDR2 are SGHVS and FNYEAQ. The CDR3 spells CASSLGAMSGQETQYF. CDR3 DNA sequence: TGTGCCAGCAGCTTAGGGGCAATGAGTGGTCAAGAGACCCAGTACTTC.

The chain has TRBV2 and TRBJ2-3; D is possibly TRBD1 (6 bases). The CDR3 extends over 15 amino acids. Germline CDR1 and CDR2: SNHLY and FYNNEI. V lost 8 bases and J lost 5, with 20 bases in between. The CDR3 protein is CASGRTGYDKDTQYF. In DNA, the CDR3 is TGTGCCAGCGGACGAACAGGGTACGATAAAGATACGCAGTATTTT.

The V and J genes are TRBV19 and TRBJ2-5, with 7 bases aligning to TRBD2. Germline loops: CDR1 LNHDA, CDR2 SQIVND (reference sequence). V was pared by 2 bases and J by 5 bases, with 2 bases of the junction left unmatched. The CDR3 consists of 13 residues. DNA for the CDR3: TGTGCCAGTAGTATAAGGGAGGGGGAGACCCAGTACTTC. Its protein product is CASSIREGETQYF.

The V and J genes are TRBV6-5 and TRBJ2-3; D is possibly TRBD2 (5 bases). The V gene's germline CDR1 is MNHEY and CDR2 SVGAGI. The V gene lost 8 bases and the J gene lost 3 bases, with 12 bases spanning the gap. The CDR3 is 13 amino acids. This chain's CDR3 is CASAPRETDTQYF. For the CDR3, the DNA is TGTGCCAGCGCCCCACGGGAAACAGATACGCAGTATTTT.

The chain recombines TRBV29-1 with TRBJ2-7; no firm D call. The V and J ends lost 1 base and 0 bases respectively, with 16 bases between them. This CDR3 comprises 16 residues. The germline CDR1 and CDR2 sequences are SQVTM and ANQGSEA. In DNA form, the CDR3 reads TGCAGCGTTGAAGGTGGAGACTTTCCCCTCTCCTACGAGCAGTACTTC. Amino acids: CSVEGGDFPLSYEQYF.

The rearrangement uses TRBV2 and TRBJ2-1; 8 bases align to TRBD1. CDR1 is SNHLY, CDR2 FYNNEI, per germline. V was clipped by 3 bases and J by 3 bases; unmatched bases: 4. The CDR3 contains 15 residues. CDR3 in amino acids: CASSDGRGLYNEQFF. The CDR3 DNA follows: TGTGCCAGCAGTGATGGCAGGGGGCTCTACAATGAGCAGTTCTTC.

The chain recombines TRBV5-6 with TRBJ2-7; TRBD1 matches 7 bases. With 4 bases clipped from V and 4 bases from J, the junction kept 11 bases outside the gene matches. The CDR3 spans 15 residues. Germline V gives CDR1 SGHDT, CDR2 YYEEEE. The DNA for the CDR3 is TGTGCCAGCAGCCCTTACCCGACAGGGTTGTACGAGCAGTACTTC. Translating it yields CASSPYPTGLYEQYF.

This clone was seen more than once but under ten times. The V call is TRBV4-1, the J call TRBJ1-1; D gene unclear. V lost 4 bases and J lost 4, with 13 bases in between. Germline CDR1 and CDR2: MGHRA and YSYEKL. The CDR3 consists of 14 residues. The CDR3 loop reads CASSLGEIGTEAFF. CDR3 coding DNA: TGCGCCAGCAGCCTGGGAGAAATAGGCACTGAAGCTTTCTTT.

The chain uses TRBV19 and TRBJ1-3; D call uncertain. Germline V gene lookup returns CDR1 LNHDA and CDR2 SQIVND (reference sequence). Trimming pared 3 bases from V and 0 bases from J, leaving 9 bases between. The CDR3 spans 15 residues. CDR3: CASSISGNSGNTIYF. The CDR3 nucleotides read TGTGCCAGTAGTATTTCGGGAAACTCTGGAAACACCATATATTTT.

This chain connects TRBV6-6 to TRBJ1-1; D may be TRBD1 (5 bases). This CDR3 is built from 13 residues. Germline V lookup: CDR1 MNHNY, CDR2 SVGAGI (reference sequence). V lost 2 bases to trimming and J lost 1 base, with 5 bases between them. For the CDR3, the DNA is TGTGCCAGCAGTTACCAGGGGAACACTGAAGCTTTCTTT. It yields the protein CASSYQGNTEAFF.

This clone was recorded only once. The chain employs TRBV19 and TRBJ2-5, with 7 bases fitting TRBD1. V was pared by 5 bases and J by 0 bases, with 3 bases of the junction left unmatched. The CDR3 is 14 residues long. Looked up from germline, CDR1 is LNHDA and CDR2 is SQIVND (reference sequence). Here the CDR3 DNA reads TGTGCCAGTAGTGGACAGGCGTACCAAGAGACCCAGTACTTC. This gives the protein CASSGQAYQETQYF.

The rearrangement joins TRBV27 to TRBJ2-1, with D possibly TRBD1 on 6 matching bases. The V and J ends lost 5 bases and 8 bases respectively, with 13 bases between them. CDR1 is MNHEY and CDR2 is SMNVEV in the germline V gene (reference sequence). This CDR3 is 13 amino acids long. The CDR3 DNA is TGTGCCAGCAGTCCAAAGACAGGCTATGAGCAGTTCTTC. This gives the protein CASSPKTGYEQFF.

CDR3 DNA sequence: TGTGCCAGCAGAGGACAGGGGTGGGATAACGTCCTGACTTTC. As protein: CASRGQGWDNVLTF. The gene calls are TRBV6-4 and TRBJ2-6; 9 bases are a match to TRBD1. The CDR3 runs 14 residues. Trimming took 6 bases from V and 10 from J; bases not matched to a gene: 7. Germline CDR1 and CDR2: MRHNA and SNTAGT.